This TCR beta chain was captured by sequencing in a study of post-analysis software for immune sequencing data. Study-level points and caveats: Strong co-clustering by F measure was evident for samples that had been prepared in the same batch. About five TRBV segments occurring more often in patients than controls included TRBV5-6, TRBV5-1 and TRBV20-1. In multiple sclerosis, normalized Chao1 diversity was significantly below that of controls.

CDR1 is MNHEY and CDR2 is SMNVEV in the germline V gene (reference sequence). V was shortened by 0 bases and J by 0 bases, with 3 bases between the two germline ends. The CDR3 runs to 14 residues. Every TCR beta cDNA library bore unique molecular identifiers. cDNA molecules numbering about 480,000 came from roughly 1.1 to 9.2 million T cells. TCRdb independently ran MiXCR on the PCR reads; one entry per CDR3 protein. The profile shows hundreds of thousands of distinct CDR3 sequences, roughly 27% of them singletons. Only a few counts were recorded for this clonotype. What it binds is not known. The chain couples TRBV27 to TRBJ1-5; D is unclear. The clonotype originates from a girl aged 5-17 years with multiple sclerosis. Specimen: blood. CDR3 loop: CASSLSDSNQPQHF. The CDR3 region has the DNA TGTGCCAGCAGTTTATCAGATAGCAATCAGCCCCAGCATTTT.